This entry lists 20 T cell receptor beta chains sequenced from one sample in a study of blood T cell repertoires in COVID-19. Assay: immunoSEQ multiplex PCR; the TCRdb copy retains only in-frame clones and omits some. Counted here are some 150,000 clones, 80% occurring once; the ten biggest clones make up 0.5% to 0.65%. Sequencing was performed on peripheral blood. The receptors originated from a man aged 60 to 75 with acute or convalescent COVID-19.

The chain recombines TRBV5-1 with TRBJ2-2; 9 bases line up with TRBD1. The ends lost 1 base at V and 3 bases at J; junction bases unmatched: 1. Germline V gene data show CDR1 as SGHRS and CDR2 as YFSETQ. This CDR3 has 15 residues. The DNA of the CDR3 is TGCGCCAGCAGCTTGCGACAGGGGGACACCGGGGAGCTGTTTTTT. The encoded protein is CASSLRQGDTGELFF.

V and J are TRBV29-1 and TRBJ2-7, with 7 bases identical to TRBD1. Germline assignment: CDR1 SQVTM and CDR2 ANQGSEA. Trimming removed 7 bases from V and 4 bases from J; junction bases left unmatched: 10. CDR3 length equals 13 residues. CDR3 amino acids: CSGGNRGTYEQYF. The CDR3 coding sequence is TGCAGCGGGGGTAACAGGGGAACGTACGAGCAGTACTTC.

J is TRBJ1-5 and V is TRBV10-1; D uncertain. V was shortened by 7 bases and J by 0 bases, with 22 bases between the two germline ends. Germline V gives CDR1 WNHNN, CDR2 SYGVQD (reference sequence). The CDR3 totals 18 residues. This chain's CDR3 is CASTPTENGDNSNQPQHF. The CDR3 nucleotides are TGCGCCAGCACCCCGACCGAAAACGGGGATAATAGCAATCAGCCCCAGCATTTT.

This rearrangement joins TRBV5-1 to TRBJ1-2; D perhaps matches TRBD1 (5 bases). CDR1 and CDR2 from the germline V gene are SGHRS and YFSETQ. The CDR3 spans 14 residues. With 6 bases removed from V and 4 bases from J, the gap between germline ends came to 16 bases. CDR3 sequence reads: CASTPGGGGYGYTF. CDR3 nucleotides: TGCGCCAGCACCCCCGGGGGGGGTGGCTATGGCTACACCTTC.

The CDR3 nucleotides are TGTGCCAGCAGTGATTGGGGGGTCGCTTTCTTT. Translation: CASSDWGVAFF. The chain joins TRBV2 to TRBJ1-1, with a weak D call TRBD1 (5 bases). The CDR3 has 11 amino acids. In germline, CDR1 is SNHLY, CDR2 FYNNEI. With 3 bases removed from V and 11 bases from J, the gap between germline ends came to 10 bases.

This clone occurred once. CDR3 sequence: CASSDISATNEKLFF. CDR3 coding DNA: TGTGCCAGCAGCGACATTTCGGCAACTAATGAAAAACTGTTTTTT. V and J are TRBV5-6 and TRBJ1-4; D ambiguous. CDR3 length: 15 residues. V gave up 4 bases and J gave up 0 bases, with 10 bases separating them. Germline CDR1 and CDR2: SGHDT and YYEEEE.

Only one count was recorded for this clone. The chain employs TRBV11-2 and TRBJ2-1; D is unresolved. V gave up 10 bases and J gave up 9 bases, with 13 bases separating them. CDR1 is SGHAT and CDR2 is FQNNGV in the germline V gene. The CDR3 totals 11 residues. The DNA of the CDR3 is TGTGCCACCTCAGGCCGTTCTGAGCAGTTCTTC. Translated, it gives CATSGRSEQFF.

The table lists this clone with a count of one. The J gene is TRBJ2-7, the V gene TRBV5-6; 7 bases map to TRBD1. V shed 4 bases and J 2 bases; nucleotides not matched to a gene: 6. Germline V gene sequence: CDR1 SGHDT, CDR2 YYEEEE. The CDR3 has 14 residues. CDR3 in DNA: TGTGCCAGCAGCCCGGGACAGCGAACCTACGAGCAGTACTTC. Amino acid sequence: CASSPGQRTYEQYF.

The rearrangement links TRBV6-2 or TRBV6-3 to TRBJ2-5, with D unresolved. The germline CDR1 and CDR2 sequences are MNHEY and SVGEGT. V lost 4 bases and J 5 bases, leaving 5 bases between the germline ends. The CDR3 length is 11 residues. DNA of the CDR3: TGTGCCAGCAGTTCGTCGGAGACCCAGTACTTC. This codes for CASSSSETQYF.

J is TRBJ2-7 and V is TRBV21-1; the DNA was not used to check the table's D call, TRBD2. TRBV21-1 is labeled a pseudogene. The CDR3 covers 15 residues. In DNA, the CDR3 is TGTGCCAGCAGCCCTCCCACTAGTGTAGTCTACGAGCAGTACTTC. Translated: CASSPPTSVVYEQYF.

The chain employs TRBV6-1 and TRBJ1-2; 8 bases are a match to TRBD1. The V gene end was trimmed by 3 bases and the J gene end by 0 bases; junction bases not matched to a gene: 3. CDR1 is MNHNS and CDR2 is SASEGT in the germline V gene. The CDR3 spans 15 residues. The chain's CDR3 is CASSDRGRTNYGYTF. DNA for the CDR3: TGTGCCAGCAGTGACAGGGGGCGAACTAACTATGGCTACACCTTC.

The chain links TRBV11-2 to TRBJ1-1; the D gene is possibly TRBD1 (5 bases). V gave up 0 bases and J gave up 0 bases, with 11 bases separating them. The germline CDR1 and CDR2 sequences are SGHAT and FQNNGV. CDR3 size: 16 residues. Here the CDR3 DNA reads TGTGCCAGCAGCTTAGAAGCGGGACTGCTGAACACTGAAGCTTTCTTT. Its protein product is CASSLEAGLLNTEAFF.

V and J are TRBV6-5 and TRBJ1-4, with TRBD1 as a possible D gene (6 bases). The germline CDR1 and CDR2 sequences are MNHEY and SVGAGI. V was cut by 6 bases and J by 1 base, with 6 bases left in between. CDR3 size: 13 residues. The CDR3: CASRQGTNEKLFF. The CDR3, as DNA: TGTGCCAGCAGACAGGGAACTAATGAAAAACTGTTTTTT.

This clone has a single count. V is TRBV18 and J is TRBJ1-1; no clear D. The germline V gene encodes CDR1 KGHSH and CDR2 LQKENI. The ends were cut back, 1 base at V and 3 bases at J, with 6 bases in the middle. The CDR3 is 13 residues long. This chain's CDR3 is CASSPRQYTEAFF. The CDR3 coding sequence is TGTGCCAGCTCACCACGGCAGTACACTGAAGCTTTCTTT.

The rearrangement joins TRBV10-3 to TRBJ1-2, with 7 bases aligning to TRBD1. Trimming cost V 2 bases and J 8 bases; bases outside gene matches: 5. This CDR3 contains 13 residues. Germline CDR1 ENHRY, CDR2 SYGVKD. CDR3 amino acids: CAISEQGVYGYTF. CDR3 sequence (DNA): TGTGCCATCAGTGAGCAGGGGGTTTACGGCTACACCTTC.

The chain has TRBV9 and TRBJ1-4; D is perhaps TRBD1 (6 bases). The V end lost 3 bases, the J end lost 1 base, and 10 bases lay between the germline ends. Per germline, CDR1 SGDLS and CDR2 YYNGEE. There are 15 residues in the CDR3. The CDR3 nucleotides are TGTGCCAGCAGCGCCCAGACAGGAACTAATGAAAAACTGTTTTTT. Translated: CASSAQTGTNEKLFF.

This rearrangement joins TRBV28 to TRBJ2-3, with D tentatively TRBD1 (5 bases). There are 10 residues in the CDR3. Germline values: CDR1 MDHEN, CDR2 SYDVKM. Deletions cut 8 bases from V and 14 bases from J, with 14 bases between. CDR3 loop: CASWGRLPYF. CDR3 bases: TGTGCCAGCTGGGGCCGGCTCCCGTATTTT. Looking up the rest from reference TRBV28 and TRBJ2-3 gives the full variable domain: DVKVTQSSRYLVKRTGEKVFLECVQDMDHENMFWYRQDPGLGLRLIYFSYDVKMKEKGDIPEGYSVSREKKERFSLILESASTNQTSMYLCASWGRLPYFGPGTRLTVL.

This chain uses TRBV12-3 or TRBV12-4 with TRBJ1-5; no definite D call. Trimming stripped 2 bases from V and 11 bases from J, with 13 bases between. This CDR3 is 13 amino acids long. The CDR3 sequence is CASSLRRVGSQHF. CDR3 coding DNA: TGTGCCAGCAGTTTAAGGCGGGTTGGGTCCCAGCATTTT.

J is TRBJ2-1 and V is TRBV5-4; 10 bases are shared with TRBD1. The V gene end was trimmed by 2 bases and the J gene end by 5 bases; junction bases not matched to a gene: 4. The CDR3 length is 15 residues. The germline V gene encodes CDR1 SGHNT and CDR2 YYREEE (reference sequence). The CDR3 region is CASSFGTGVDNEQFF. DNA for the CDR3: TGTGCCAGCAGCTTCGGGACAGGGGTTGACAATGAGCAGTTCTTC.

This chain joins TRBV2 and TRBJ1-1, with D maybe TRBD1 (6 bases). This CDR3 contains 13 residues. Germline CDR1 SNHLY, CDR2 FYNNEI. V gave up 7 bases and J gave up 7 bases, with 16 bases separating them. Here the CDR3 reads CASNERQVSEAFF. The CDR3 DNA sequence: TGTGCCAGCAACGAGAGACAGGTTAGTGAAGCTTTCTTT.